This T cell receptor beta chain comes out of a study of cytomegalovirus exposure and HLA in healthy donors. The CDR3 has 14 residues. The germline CDR1 and CDR2 sequences are SGHTA and FQGTGA. V gave up 2 bases and J gave up 2 bases, with 6 bases separating them. Healthy bone marrow donors made up the donor group. This PCR relied on a set of 60 Vbeta primers and 13 Jbeta primers. Per the study methods: Later, 65 million to 85 million unique TCR beta chains were counted in an analysis, and approximately 10 million of them were shared. Produced via immunoSEQ multiplex PCR; TCRdb's table is partial and in-frame only. V, J and clone size derive from that table, while D and trimming were established from the DNA sequence. The sample includes around 110,000 clones, nearly 75% seen only once; the top ten take around 4.9%.

The source is a young man in good health and CMV-seropositive. The sample was PBMCs. The chain links TRBV7-3 to TRBJ2-2, with D hard to call. The chain's CDR3 is CASSLEPNTGELFF. The CDR3 nucleotides are TGTGCCAGCAGCTTAGAGCCCAACACCGGGGAGCTGTTTTTT.